A single sample gave rise to the 30 T cell receptor beta chains below, sequenced in a study of T cells after posttransplantation cyclophosphamide. Cyclophosphamide on days +3 and +4 followed busulfan-fludarabine conditioning and a marrow graft. Generated by immunoSEQ multiplex PCR, the TCRdb table keeps only in-frame clones and is missing some. There are roughly 8,000 clones in the sample, none observed a single time. The sequences come from PBMCs, collected after an allogeneic stem cell transplant with post-transplant cyclophosphamide. The source is a young adult male patient who received an allogeneic stem cell transplant from an unrelated donor, was CMV-positive, and had acute and chronic GVHD. Part of the T cells may come from the graft donor.

This clone showed up many times. The chain links TRBV9 to TRBJ2-3; TRBD2 matches at 7 bases. Germline loops: CDR1 SGDLS, CDR2 YYNGEE. This CDR3 comprises 14 residues. Trimming took 4 bases from V and 3 from J; bases not matched to a gene: 5. CDR3 coding DNA: TGTGCCAGCAGCCCCCGACTAGCAACAGATACGCAGTATTTT. Translated, it gives CASSPRLATDTQYF. Filled out from reference TRBV9 and TRBJ2-3, the complete variable domain reads DSGVTQTPKHLITATGQRVTLRCSPRSGDLSVYWYQQSLDQGLQFLIQYYNGEERAKGNILERFSAQQFPDLHSELNLSSLELGDSALYFCASSPRLATDTQYFGPGTRLTVL.

This clone was picked up many times. The chain employs TRBV2 and TRBJ1-2; D is undetermined. This CDR3 contains 15 residues. Per germline, CDR1 SNHLY and CDR2 FYNNEI. Trimming removed 3 bases from V and 4 bases from J, with 15 bases in between. The CDR3 loop reads CASSETRGSAYGYTF. The CDR3 DNA sequence: TGTGCCAGCAGTGAGACCCGGGGAAGTGCCTATGGCTACACCTTC.

This clone was observed many times. The rearrangement uses TRBV4-1 and TRBJ2-1, with 14 nucleotides matching TRBD2. The germline V gene encodes CDR1 MGHRA and CDR2 YSYEKL. With 4 bases clipped from V and 0 bases from J, the junction kept 8 bases outside the gene matches. The CDR3 runs to 19 residues. CDR3 protein: CASSPWTSGGRSSYNEQFF. CDR3 DNA sequence: TGCGCCAGCAGCCCCTGGACTAGCGGGGGGAGGAGCTCCTACAATGAGCAGTTCTTC.

This clone was found many times. The V call is TRBV11-2, the J call TRBJ2-7; 11 bases agree with TRBD1. Unmatched junction bases numbered 5, after V lost 3 bases and J lost 4 bases. This CDR3 contains 15 residues. In germline, CDR1 is SGHAT, CDR2 FQNNGV. The CDR3 sequence: CASSFPGQGVYEQYF. CDR3 nucleotide sequence: TGTGCCAGCAGCTTCCCGGGACAGGGGGTTTACGAGCAGTACTTC.

This clone was observed many times. This chain uses TRBV29-1 with TRBJ2-1; TRBD2 aligns across 7 bases. The CDR3 is made up of 13 amino acids. Trimming took 7 bases from V and 1 from J; bases not matched to a gene: 4. From germline, CDR1 is SQVTM and CDR2 ANQGSEA. CDR3 coding DNA: TGCAGCGGGGACTATGGGTCCTACAATGAGCAGTTCTTC. Protein product: CSGDYGSYNEQFF.

J is TRBJ2-7 and V is TRBV6-1; D perhaps matches TRBD2 (5 bases). The V end lost 1 base, the J end lost 6 bases, and 16 bases lay between the germline ends. Germline loops: CDR1 MNHNS, CDR2 SASEGT. The CDR3 spans 15 residues. The CDR3 loop reads CASSEGPGLPGEQYF. As DNA, the CDR3 is TGTGCCAGCAGTGAAGGCCCGGGGTTGCCCGGCGAGCAGTACTTC.

This clone was seen many times. The CDR3 bases are TGCGCCAGCAGCTTGGGCAGGGGGAATGAAAAACTGTTTTTT. This encodes CASSLGRGNEKLFF. This chain uses TRBV5-1 with TRBJ1-4; 7 bases are shared with TRBD1. Germline CDR1 reads SGHRS; CDR2 reads YFSETQ. This CDR3 is 14 amino acids long. Trimming removed 0 bases from V and 5 bases from J; junction bases left unmatched: 1.

By share, this clone counts as medium-sized. The genes are TRBV5-4 and TRBJ1-4; 9 bases match TRBD1. The CDR3 length is 15 residues. Trimming took 4 bases from V and 3 from J; bases not matched to a gene: 4. Germline V lookup: CDR1 SGHNT, CDR2 YYREEE (reference sequence). The DNA for the CDR3 is TGTGCCAGCAGCCAGGACAGGGGAGCTAATGAAAAACTGTTTTTT. Its protein is CASSQDRGANEKLFF.

A few counts support this clone. V and J are TRBV29-1 and TRBJ2-2, with D maybe TRBD1 (5 bases). Between the trimmed V and J ends, which lost 6 bases and 5 bases, there was a span of 16 bases. This CDR3 has 14 amino acids. The germline CDR1 and CDR2 sequences are SQVTM and ANQGSEA. The CDR3 sequence is CSVGGRVGTGELFF. The CDR3 region has the DNA TGCAGCGTAGGCGGCAGGGTTGGGACCGGGGAGCTGTTTTTT.

This clone is deemed medium-sized (0.01 to 0.1%). The chain couples TRBV19 to TRBJ1-4; D unresolved. The CDR3 has 13 residues. Looked up from germline, CDR1 is LNHDA and CDR2 is SQIVND (reference sequence). V was clipped by 6 bases and J by 6 bases, with 11 bases between them. CDR3 coding DNA: TGTGCCAGTAGCCAAGATAAGCATGAAAAACTGTTTTTT. It encodes CASSQDKHEKLFF.

This clone was counted at least ten times. For the CDR3, the DNA is TGCGCCAGCAGCCAAGGGACTGGACAGGGTACCTACGAGCAGTACTTC. This encodes CASSQGTGQGTYEQYF. The V gene is TRBV4-3, the J gene TRBJ2-7; 8 bases align to TRBD1. Germline values: CDR1 LGHNA, CDR2 YSLEER. V shed 1 base, J shed 2 bases, and the junction held 7 bases outside the gene matches. The CDR3 has 16 residues.

This clone was picked up many times. The genes are TRBV12-3 or TRBV12-4 and TRBJ1-6; 10 bases map to TRBD1. The J segment lost 9 bases and the V segment lost 4 bases, leaving 3 bases of the junction unmatched. The CDR3 has 14 amino acids. This CDR3 reads CASSWDRGSSPLHF. CDR3 bases: TGTGCCAGCAGTTGGGACAGGGGCTCTTCACCCCTCCACTTT.

This clone was detected many times. The V gene is TRBV11-2, the J gene TRBJ2-3, with 9 nucleotides matching TRBD2. Germline V gene sequence: CDR1 SGHAT, CDR2 FQNNGV. V was clipped by 5 bases and J by 5 bases; unmatched bases: 5. There are 14 residues in the CDR3. The CDR3 coding sequence is TGTGCCAGCAGCCGCGGGGGGGCGGGAGATACGCAGTATTTT. Its protein product is CASSRGGAGDTQYF.

This clone showed up many times. The CDR3 sequence: CASRGQSETQYF. The DNA of the CDR3 is TGTGCCAGCCGGGGACAGTCGGAGACCCAGTACTTC. The chain joins TRBV7-2 to TRBJ2-5, with 7 bases fitting TRBD1. The CDR3 is 12 residues long. Germline V gene data show CDR1 as SGHTA and CDR2 as FQGNSA. Losses at the gene ends were 8 bases for V and 5 bases for J; bases not matched to a gene: 5.

V is TRBV10-2 and J is TRBJ2-3, with 14 bases matching TRBD2. In germline, CDR1 is WSHSY, CDR2 SAAADI. With V trimmed by 4 bases and J by 4 bases, 22 bases remained unmatched. The length of the CDR3 is 22 residues. The CDR3 region is CASSGGATSGGASHTIADTQYF. DNA for the CDR3: TGCGCCAGCAGTGGCGGCGCGACTAGCGGGGGGGCCTCACACACCATCGCAGATACGCAGTATTTT.

This clone was found many times. Other nucleotide sequences from this sample produce the same CDR3. The J gene is TRBJ1-5, the V gene TRBV27; 10 nucleotides match TRBD1. Germline lookup yields CDR1 MNHEY and CDR2 SMNVEV (reference sequence). The CDR3 covers 15 residues. Trimming removed 4 bases from V and 2 bases from J; junction bases left unmatched: 2. The CDR3 nucleotides read TGTGCCAGCAGTTCCGGGACAGGGGGCAATCAGCCCCAGCATTTT. Residues: CASSSGTGGNQPQHF.

This clone was observed a handful of times. The chain joins TRBV11-2 to TRBJ2-7; TRBD1 aligns across 10 bases. Trimming took 6 bases from V and 5 from J; bases not matched to a gene: 13. Germline lookup yields CDR1 SGHAT and CDR2 FQNNGV. The CDR3 loop spans 16 amino acids. CDR3: CASSHGGRQGANEQYF. CDR3 nucleotide sequence: TGTGCCAGCAGTCATGGCGGACGACAGGGGGCAAACGAGCAGTACTTC.

This clone has ten or more counts. The V call is TRBV5-1, the J call TRBJ2-3; TRBD2 agrees at 11 bases. Losses at the gene ends were 2 bases for V and 1 base for J; bases not matched to a gene: 6. CDR3 length: 17 residues. The V gene's germline CDR1 is SGHRS and CDR2 YFSETQ. This chain's CDR3 is CASSLPGTSGGTDTQYF. CDR3 DNA: TGCGCCAGCAGCTTACCCGGGACTAGCGGAGGCACAGATACGCAGTATTTT.

The chain employs TRBV2 and TRBJ2-7; D unresolved. Germline CDR1 SNHLY, CDR2 FYNNEI. The CDR3 is 13 residues long. The germline V and J ends were trimmed by 2 bases and 4 bases, with 9 bases remaining between them. The CDR3 region has the DNA TGTGCCAGCAGTGAAACGGGTTTTTACGAGCAGTACTTC. Translated, it gives CASSETGFYEQYF.

This clone occurred many times. The chain recombines TRBV14 with TRBJ2-7; perhaps TRBD1 as D (6 bases). The CDR3 has 15 residues. The germline gives CDR1 SGHDN, CDR2 FVKESK. The V and J ends lost 1 base and 3 bases respectively, with 13 bases between them. The CDR3: CASSQGTVTFYEQYF. The CDR3 nucleotides read TGTGCCAGCAGCCAAGGGACAGTTACTTTCTACGAGCAGTACTTC. The variable domain in full, with the rest retrieved from reference TRBV14 and TRBJ2-7, is EAGVTQFPSHSVIEKGQTVTLRCDPISGHDNLYWYRRVMGKEIKFLLHFVKESKQDESGMPNNRFLAERTGGTYSTLKVQPAELEDSGVYFCASSQGTVTFYEQYFGPGTRLTVT.

This clone is labeled medium-sized. The chain combines TRBV15 with TRBJ2-7, with D possibly being TRBD1 (5 bases). Germline V gene data show CDR1 as LNHNV and CDR2 as YYDKDF (reference sequence). CDR3 length: 14 amino acids. Trimming cost V 0 bases and J 6 bases, with 12 bases left between them. CDR3 DNA sequence: TGTGCCACCAGCAGAGAAGGCAGGGTAGGCGAGCAGTACTTC. Translating it yields CATSREGRVGEQYF.

This clone was observed many times. This chain links TRBV9 with TRBJ1-1; no clear D. Trimming stripped 3 bases from V and 2 bases from J, with 11 bases between. Looked up from germline, CDR1 is SGDLS and CDR2 is YYNGEE. This CDR3 contains 14 residues. The CDR3 reads CASSASAINTEAFF. CDR3 nucleotide sequence: TGTGCCAGCAGCGCGAGCGCGATTAACACTGAAGCTTTCTTT.

Many counts were recorded for this clone. The V gene is TRBV19, the J gene TRBJ1-5; weak D call: TRBD1 (5 bases). CDR3 length: 14 amino acids. Per germline, CDR1 LNHDA and CDR2 SQIVND (reference sequence). The V end was cut by 7 bases, the J end by 1 base, with 11 bases between. The CDR3 DNA is TGTGCCAGTAAAATGAAGGGGAGCAATCAGCCCCAGCATTTT. It is translated as CASKMKGSNQPQHF.

This clone is classed as medium-sized (0.01 to 0.1%). The chain recombines TRBV6-5 with TRBJ1-4, with TRBD1 identical over 8 bases. V was pared by 5 bases and J by 3 bases, with 2 bases of the junction left unmatched. The CDR3 extends over 14 amino acids. The germline V gene encodes CDR1 MNHEY and CDR2 SVGAGI. The CDR3 DNA follows: TGTGCCAGCAGTAAACAGGGGGCTAATGAAAAACTGTTTTTT. Its translation is CASSKQGANEKLFF.

By proportion, this clone is medium-sized. CDR3 loop: CASGGGGLNTEAFF. The CDR3, as DNA: TGTGCCAGCGGCGGGGGAGGATTGAACACTGAAGCTTTCTTT. The chain carries TRBV19 and TRBJ1-1, with D tentatively TRBD1 (5 bases). Germline V CDR1 and CDR2: LNHDA, SQIVND (reference sequence). CDR3 length: 14 amino acids. The V and J ends lost 9 bases and 0 bases respectively, with 14 bases between them.

By share, this clone counts as medium-sized. V gene TRBV10-3 combines with J gene TRBJ2-3; D is unclear. Germline assignment: CDR1 ENHRY and CDR2 SYGVKD. Trimming took 5 bases from V and 0 from J, leaving 6 bases between them. The CDR3 sequence is 13 residues long. The CDR3 DNA reads TGTGCCATCAGTCTTAGTAGCACAGATACGCAGTATTTT. This sequence encodes CAISLSSTDTQYF.

In this sample, this clone turned up many times. V and J are TRBV12-3 or TRBV12-4 and TRBJ1-6, with D possibly being TRBD1 (6 bases). The V end was cut by 3 bases, the J end by 9 bases, with 9 bases between. The CDR3 sequence is 13 residues long. The CDR3 DNA follows: TGTGCCAGCAGTTTCGACAGGCCTTCACCCCTCCACTTT. Translating it yields CASSFDRPSPLHF.

This clone is categorized as medium-sized. The rearrangement links TRBV12-3 or TRBV12-4 to TRBJ2-1, with 9 bases matching TRBD2. Trimming removed 4 bases from V and 7 bases from J; junction bases left unmatched: 20. The CDR3 spans 19 residues. The CDR3 region is CASSSREGPQAPVGNEQFF. The CDR3 DNA reads TGTGCCAGCAGTTCGCGGGAGGGTCCCCAGGCCCCGGTTGGAAATGAGCAGTTCTTC.

This clone occurred many times. This chain joins TRBV5-1 and TRBJ1-4; 7 bases are shared with TRBD1. Germline V gene lookup returns CDR1 SGHRS and CDR2 YFSETQ. V trimming: 0 bases; J trimming: 13 bases; junction bases outside the gene matches: 9. The length of the CDR3 is 14 residues. In DNA form, the CDR3 reads TGCGCCAGCAGCTTGGCCGGGACAGAGGGAGGACTGTTTTTT. It is translated as CASSLAGTEGGLFF.

This clone was seen ten or more times. The chain recombines TRBV18 with TRBJ1-3; D is perhaps TRBD1 (6 bases). The V end was cut by 3 bases, the J end by 2 bases, with 14 bases between. The germline CDR1 and CDR2 sequences are KGHSH and LQKENI. There are 16 residues in the CDR3. This chain's CDR3 is CASSPPGQGPGNTIYF. The CDR3 region has the DNA TGTGCCAGCTCACCTCCCGGTCAGGGGCCTGGAAACACCATATATTTT.